The entry below gives a single T cell receptor (beta chain) sequence along with its context. These data come from a study of blood T cell repertoires in COVID-19. As for the study in general: Sites in the United States, Italy and Spain provided acute and convalescent COVID-19 samples.

As originally analysed: Reference gene primer amplification in the assay estimated nucleated cell counts. Libraries were prepared by immunoSEQ multiplex PCR; TCRdb keeps only in-frame clonotypes and omits some of them. D and trimming come from the DNA, and the V and J calls and clone size come from that table. The data show about 250,000 clones, approximately 90% seen once. The CDR3 runs to 16 residues. V lost 3 bases to trimming and J lost 4 bases; unmatched junction nucleotides: 6. Germline-derived CDR1 and CDR2 are SGHTA and FQGTGA. V is TRBV7-3 and J is TRBJ2-1; 10 bases align to TRBD2. This TCR derives from a man younger than 35 with active or convalescent COVID-19. The specimen sequenced was peripheral blood. As DNA, the CDR3 is TGTGCCAGCAGCTTGTTAGCGGGAGGAACTTACAATGAGCAGTTCTTC. Translated, it gives CASSLLAGGTYNEQFF. The full variable domain, its missing parts supplied by reference TRBV7-3 and TRBJ2-1, is GAGVSQTPSNKVTEKGKYVELRCDPISGHTALYWYRQSLGQGPEFLIYFQGTGAADDSGLPNDRFFAVRPEGSVSTLKIQRTERGDSAVYLCASSLLAGGTYNEQFFGPGTRLTVL.